These 31 T cell receptor beta chains were all obtained from the same sample, sequenced in a study of T cells after posttransplantation cyclophosphamide. A marrow graft followed busulfan-fludarabine conditioning, with cyclophosphamide on days +3 and +4. The assay was immunoSEQ multiplex PCR, and TCRdb's table has in-frame clones only and misses some. The top ten hold less than 35% of the sample, which has fewer than 8,500 clones, 82% seen once. The material sequenced was CD8+ T cells sorted from PBMCs, taken 1,300 to 1,500 days after allogeneic stem cell transplant with posttransplant cyclophosphamide. The receptors here all came from a female patient aged 50-59 years who received an allogeneic stem cell transplant from a related donor, was CMV-positive, and had no GVHD. Some T cells may originate from the graft donor.

The chain is built from TRBV5-4 and TRBJ2-1, with D tentatively TRBD1 (6 bases). With 2 bases removed from V and 5 bases from J, the gap between germline ends came to 11 bases. CDR1 is SGHNT, CDR2 YYREEE, per germline (reference sequence). CDR3 length: 14 residues. CDR3 in DNA: TGTGCCAGCAGCTTCGGTCCAGGGGACAATGAGCAGTTCTTC. Its translation is CASSFGPGDNEQFF.

J is TRBJ2-7 and V is TRBV27; 8 positions match TRBD1. The CDR3 extends over 15 amino acids. The ends lost 6 bases at V and 1 base at J; junction bases unmatched: 8. Germline CDR1 MNHEY, CDR2 SMNVEV (reference sequence). In DNA, the CDR3 is TGTGCCAGCAGACGGACAGGGACCTCTTCCTACGAGCAGTACTTC. Its protein product is CASRRTGTSSYEQYF.

This chain joins TRBV27 and TRBJ1-1; D possibly corresponds to TRBD1 (6 bases). Germline V gene lookup returns CDR1 MNHEY and CDR2 SMNVEV (reference sequence). The CDR3 has 13 amino acids. V was clipped by 8 bases and J by 3 bases, with 13 bases between them. The CDR3 bases are TGTGCCAGCCAAACAGGGCCCGACACTGAAGCTTTCTTT. Encoded protein: CASQTGPDTEAFF.

Of note for this clone: Other DNA sequences within the sample encode an identical CDR3. This chain uses TRBV27 with TRBJ2-7, with a possible D match to TRBD2 (6 bases). Looked up from germline, CDR1 is MNHEY and CDR2 is SMNVEV (reference sequence). The CDR3 is 12 amino acids. Trimming removed 2 bases at V and 4 bases at J, with 6 bases between. The DNA for the CDR3 is TGTGCCAGCAGTTTAGGGGGGTACGAGCAGTACTTC. It specifies CASSLGGYEQYF.

The V gene is TRBV7-6, the J gene TRBJ2-7, with D possibly being TRBD2 (5 bases). With 1 base removed from V and 4 bases from J, the gap between germline ends came to 8 bases. CDR1 is SGHVS, CDR2 FNYEAQ, per germline. This CDR3 is 13 amino acids long. As DNA, the CDR3 is TGTGCCAGCAGCTTAGGGAGAGGGTACGAGCAGTACTTC. Translating gives CASSLGRGYEQYF.

In its sample, this clone was seen a few times. This sequence joins TRBV4-2 and TRBJ1-3, with D maybe TRBD1 (5 bases). There are 16 residues in the CDR3. CDR1 is LGHNA, CDR2 YNFKEQ, per germline. V was pared by 1 base and J by 0 bases, with 10 bases between. DNA for the CDR3: TGTGCCAGCAGCCAAGGGGACTCCCGCTCTGGAAACACCATATATTTT. The encoded protein is CASSQGDSRSGNTIYF.

As concerns this clone: At the DNA level, this CDR3 is encoded by other sequences in the same sample as well. CDR3 in DNA: TGTGCCACCAGCAGGGTTCCCAGAACAGATACGCAGTATTTT. This codes for CATSRVPRTDTQYF. The gene calls are TRBV15 and TRBJ2-3; D not certain. The germline CDR1 and CDR2 sequences are LNHNV and YYDKDF (reference sequence). The CDR3 has 14 residues. Trimming took 3 bases from V and 3 from J, leaving 10 bases between them. The entire variable domain, with the rest obtained from reference TRBV15 and TRBJ2-3, is as follows: DAMVIQNPRYQVTQFGKPVTLSCSQTLNHNVMYWYQQKSSQAPKLLFHYYDKDFNNEADTPDNFQSRRPNTSFCFLDIRSPGLGDTAMYLCATSRVPRTDTQYFGPGTRLTVL.

The J gene is TRBJ1-2, the V gene TRBV7-3; a possible D gene is TRBD1 (5 bases). Germline CDR1 SGHTA, CDR2 FQGTGA. V lost 5 bases and J lost 4, with 14 bases in between. CDR3 length equals 14 residues. The CDR3 here is CASSPQGTAYGYTF. The CDR3 nucleotides read TGTGCCAGCAGCCCGCAGGGTACGGCCTATGGCTACACCTTC.

The V gene is TRBV7-9, the J gene TRBJ2-7; D is undetermined. Germline V lookup: CDR1 SEHNR, CDR2 FQNEAQ (reference sequence). CDR3 length: 17 amino acids. V gave up 1 base and J gave up 1 base, with 17 bases separating them. CDR3 amino acids: CASSLVMARHISYEQYF. CDR3 bases: TGTGCCAGCAGCTTAGTCATGGCCAGGCACATTTCCTACGAGCAGTACTTC.

This rearrangement joins TRBV6-5 to TRBJ2-7; tentatively, D is TRBD2 (6 bases). CDR1 is MNHEY and CDR2 is SVGAGI in the germline V gene. V was shortened by 4 bases and J by 2 bases, with 15 bases between the two germline ends. This CDR3 has 15 residues. The CDR3 loop reads CASSFPGDGTYEQYF. DNA of the CDR3: TGTGCCAGCAGTTTCCCGGGGGACGGAACCTACGAGCAGTACTTC.

This clone was counted a few times. The chain carries TRBV27 and TRBJ2-3; D is unclear. Germline lookup yields CDR1 MNHEY and CDR2 SMNVEV (reference sequence). The CDR3 has 13 residues. The V end was cut by 6 bases, the J end by 4 bases, with 11 bases between. DNA of the CDR3: TGTGCCAGCAGCCCTGATGCGGCAGATACGCAGTATTTT. It encodes CASSPDAADTQYF.

The chain has TRBV5-6 and TRBJ1-2, with D maybe TRBD1 (6 bases). The length of the CDR3 is 14 residues. Deletions cut 2 bases from V and 6 bases from J, with 14 bases between. CDR1 SGHDT and CDR2 YYEEEE come from the germline V gene. In DNA, the CDR3 is TGTGCCAGCAGCTTCAGGCAGGGGATCCATGGCTACACCTTC. Its translation: CASSFRQGIHGYTF.

This chain connects TRBV6-5 to TRBJ1-5; D is possibly TRBD1 (5 bases). V was clipped by 2 bases and J by 7 bases, with 15 bases between them. The CDR3 is 15 amino acids. CDR1 and CDR2 (germline): MNHEY, SVGAGI. The CDR3 region is CASSYGGGDYQPQHF. CDR3 nucleotide sequence: TGTGCCAGCAGTTACGGTGGGGGGGACTACCAGCCCCAGCATTTT.

The rearrangement joins TRBV5-6 to TRBJ2-7; D possibly corresponds to TRBD2 (6 bases). Trimming removed 0 bases at V and 12 bases at J, with 16 bases between. Germline V gene data show CDR1 as SGHDT and CDR2 as YYEEEE. The CDR3 runs 13 residues. As DNA, the CDR3 is TGTGCCAGCAGCTTGGCCGGAGGGGCCGAAAGGTACTTC. Translating gives CASSLAGGAERYF.

The table lists this clone with a count of one. CDR3 sequence reads: CASSQGTGVSYEQYF. CDR3 sequence (DNA): TGCGCCAGCAGCCAAGGTACAGGGGTAAGCTACGAGCAGTACTTC. The chain is built from TRBV4-3 and TRBJ2-7, with 7 bases fitting TRBD1. The trim removed 1 base at V and 3 bases at J, leaving 6 bases unmatched. Germline lookup yields CDR1 LGHNA and CDR2 YSLEER. CDR3 length equals 15 residues.

The CDR3 sequence: CASSFRQGDYGYTF. CDR3 nucleotide sequence: TGTGCCAGCAGCTTCCGCCAGGGGGACTATGGCTACACCTTC. This chain joins TRBV5-4 and TRBJ1-2, with 7 bases aligning to TRBD1. V gave up 2 bases and J gave up 3 bases; unmatched junction bases: 4. Germline V gene sequence: CDR1 SGHNT, CDR2 YYREEE (reference sequence). This CDR3 spans 14 amino acids.

The chain combines TRBV10-3 with TRBJ2-7, with D possibly TRBD2 on 5 matching bases. V was trimmed by 6 bases and J by 4 bases, leaving 22 bases between them. This CDR3 has 16 amino acids. Germline-derived CDR1 and CDR2 are ENHRY and SYGVKD. The CDR3 reads CAISPGIYNTRYEQYF. The CDR3 DNA follows: TGTGCCATCAGCCCCGGGATCTACAACACTAGGTACGAGCAGTACTTC.

This chain links TRBV11-3 with TRBJ2-5, with a tentative D call TRBD2 (5 bases). This CDR3 region has 15 residues. The germline V gene encodes CDR1 SGHNT and CDR2 YENEEA. V was clipped by 0 bases and J by 5 bases, with 13 bases between them. CDR3 DNA: TGTGCCAGCAGCTTAGAAGCGGTAGGGTTCGAGACCCAGTACTTC. Translation gives CASSLEAVGFETQYF.

In this sample, this clone is large. Within the sample, other DNA sequences also encode this same CDR3. This chain connects TRBV5-1 to TRBJ2-2, with 9 bases lining up with TRBD1. The germline V gene has CDR1 SGHRS and CDR2 YFSETQ. The CDR3 has 15 residues. The V segment lost 7 bases and the J segment 6 bases; nucleotides outside the gene matches: 10. The CDR3 sequence is CASYYLGQGSGELFF. The CDR3 nucleotides are TGCGCCAGCTATTACCTCGGACAGGGGTCCGGGGAGCTGTTTTTT.

This chain uses TRBV29-1 with TRBJ2-5; TRBD1 matches at 11 bases. The junction had 3 bases not matched to a gene; V was cut back by 4 bases and J by 2 bases. CDR3 length: 14 amino acids. Germline CDR1 reads SQVTM; CDR2 reads ANQGSEA. CDR3 sequence: CSVVGDRGQETQYF. For the CDR3, the DNA is TGCAGCGTTGTAGGGGACAGGGGGCAAGAGACCCAGTACTTC.

This clone was found once. The V call is TRBV20-1, the J call TRBJ1-2; D is unresolved. CDR3 length equals 10 residues. Trimming took off 5 bases at V and 7 bases at J, with 8 bases between the two ends. The germline V gene has CDR1 DFQATT and CDR2 SNEGSKA (reference sequence). The CDR3 is CSAPGGGYTF. CDR3 nucleotides: TGCAGTGCTCCCGGAGGTGGCTACACCTTC.

The V gene is TRBV7-9, the J gene TRBJ1-4, with 8 bases fitting TRBD1. The trim removed 1 base at V and 7 bases at J, leaving 5 bases unmatched. The CDR3 is 15 amino acids. Germline lookup yields CDR1 SEHNR and CDR2 FQNEAQ (reference sequence). The CDR3 here is CASSLERGQVEKLFF. CDR3 sequence (DNA): TGTGCCAGCAGCTTAGAGAGGGGACAGGTTGAAAAACTGTTTTTT.

The gene calls are TRBV28 and TRBJ1-2; weak D call: TRBD1 (5 bases). The V gene lost 2 bases and the J gene lost 5 bases, with 12 bases spanning the gap. The germline V gene encodes CDR1 MDHEN and CDR2 SYDVKM. The CDR3 contains 14 residues. The chain's CDR3 is CASSLVRGGYGYTF. Here the CDR3 DNA reads TGTGCCAGCAGTTTAGTCCGCGGGGGGTATGGCTACACCTTC.

The chain links TRBV7-6 to TRBJ1-2, with 9 bases lining up with TRBD1. The J segment lost 5 bases and the V segment lost 6 bases, leaving 7 bases of the junction unmatched. Germline CDR1 and CDR2: SGHVS and FNYEAQ. The CDR3 spans 14 residues. CDR3 nucleotides: TGTGCCAGCAGTCGCACAGGGGGCGAATATGGCTACACCTTC. Encoded protein: CASSRTGGEYGYTF.

This clone was counted between two and nine times. The V call is TRBV13, the J call TRBJ1-1; D is uncertain. Trimming cost V 1 base and J 2 bases, with 5 bases left between them. The CDR3 totals 13 residues. Germline CDR1 and CDR2: PRHDT and FYEKMQ (reference sequence). CDR3 bases: TGTGCCAGCAGCTTAGAAGCTAACACTGAAGCTTTCTTT. This encodes CASSLEANTEAFF.

CDR3 sequence: CASSLNIVYEQFF. DNA for the CDR3: TGTGCCAGCAGCTTAAATATTGTCTACGAGCAGTTCTTC. The rearrangement joins TRBV7-8 to TRBJ2-1; the D is unclear. Germline CDR1 and CDR2: SGHVS and FQNEAQ. Trimming pared 2 bases from V and 10 bases from J, leaving 12 bases between. The CDR3 extends over 13 amino acids.

The chain uses TRBV5-1 and TRBJ2-7; D not certain. V lost 0 bases to trimming and J lost 1 base, with 8 bases between them. Germline lookup yields CDR1 SGHRS and CDR2 YFSETQ. The CDR3 length is 14 residues. CDR3 nucleotide sequence: TGCGCCAGCAGCTTGGAGGCAGGTTCCTACGAGCAGTACTTC. It yields the protein CASSLEAGSYEQYF.

The chain uses TRBV7-9 and TRBJ2-7; 8 bases agree with TRBD2. Germline values: CDR1 SEHNR, CDR2 FQNEAQ (reference sequence). J lost 3 bases, V lost 5 bases, and 6 bases had no gene match. The CDR3 contains 14 residues. CDR3 protein: CASSPLAGSYEQYF. The CDR3 region has the DNA TGTGCCAGCAGCCCCCTAGCGGGTAGCTACGAGCAGTACTTC.

This clone was recorded a few times. The gene calls are TRBV4-1 and TRBJ2-7; tentative D call: TRBD2 (6 bases). V lost 0 bases and J lost 2, with 23 bases in between. The CDR3 has 19 residues. Germline values: CDR1 MGHRA, CDR2 YSYEKL. In DNA form, the CDR3 reads TGCGCCAGCAGCCAAGATCAAATCGCGGGAACCCCGGGGGCCTACGAGCAGTACTTC. Translated: CASSQDQIAGTPGAYEQYF.

The chain employs TRBV25-1 and TRBJ2-7; a possible D gene is TRBD1 (5 bases). The germline CDR1 and CDR2 sequences are MGHDK and SYGVNS. Trimming shortened V by 3 bases and J by 6 bases, and 15 bases separated the two germline ends. The CDR3 loop spans 14 amino acids. This CDR3 is CASSDFGRESEQYF. The CDR3 nucleotides are TGTGCCAGCAGTGATTTCGGCAGGGAATCCGAGCAGTACTTC.

V and J are TRBV28 and TRBJ2-5; D is unclear. The DNA end is a closer match to TRBJ2-7, so the J assignment may be wrong. Per the germline V gene, CDR1 is MDHEN and CDR2 is SYDVKM. This CDR3 has 14 residues. The CDR3 coding sequence is TGTGCCAGCAGTTTACCGGGTACCATCTACGAGCAGTACTTC. Amino acid sequence: CASSLPGTIYEQYF.